This T cell receptor (beta chain) was found in a study of cytomegalovirus exposure and HLA in healthy donors. As to this clone: Antigen: not known.

General study results and limits: Cytomegalovirus association was assigned to 150 to 200 TCR beta chains. Under in vitro conditions, three CMV-associated chains were confirmed as specific for CMV antigens.

Produced via immunoSEQ multiplex PCR; TCRdb's table is partial and in-frame only. The sample lists about 220,000 clones, approximately 90% occurring once. Donors were drawn from the roughly 130-subject validation cohort, separate from the 666-subject first cohort. The germline V gene encodes CDR1 SGHNT and CDR2 YYREEE (reference sequence). V lost 3 bases, J lost 6 bases, and 10 bases lay in between. The CDR3 sequence is 12 residues long. The sample comprised PBMCs. This rearrangement joins TRBV5-4 to TRBJ2-7; maybe TRBD1 (6 bases). This receptor was obtained from a man between 18 and 35 years old in good health and CMV-seronegative. CDR3 coding DNA: TGTGCCAGCAGCTCTGCCAGGGGCGAGCAGTACTTC. Translated, it gives CASSSARGEQYF.